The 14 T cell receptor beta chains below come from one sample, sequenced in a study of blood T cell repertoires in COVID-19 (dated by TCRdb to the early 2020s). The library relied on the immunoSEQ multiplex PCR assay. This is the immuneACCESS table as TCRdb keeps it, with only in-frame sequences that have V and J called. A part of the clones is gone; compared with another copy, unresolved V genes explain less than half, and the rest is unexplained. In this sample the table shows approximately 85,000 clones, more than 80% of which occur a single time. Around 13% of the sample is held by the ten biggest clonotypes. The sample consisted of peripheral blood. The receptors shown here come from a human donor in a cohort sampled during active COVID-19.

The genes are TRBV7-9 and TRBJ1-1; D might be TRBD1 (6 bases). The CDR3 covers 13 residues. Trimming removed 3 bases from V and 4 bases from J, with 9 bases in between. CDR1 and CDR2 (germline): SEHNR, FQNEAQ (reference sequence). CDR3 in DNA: TGTGCCAGCAGCTTTCAGGGGCGCACTGAAGCTTTCTTT. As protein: CASSFQGRTEAFF.

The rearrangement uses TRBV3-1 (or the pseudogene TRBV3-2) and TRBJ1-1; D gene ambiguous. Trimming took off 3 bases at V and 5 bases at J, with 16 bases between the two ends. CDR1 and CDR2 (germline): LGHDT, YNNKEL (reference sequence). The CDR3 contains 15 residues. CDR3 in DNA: TGTGCCAGCAGCCACGGACGGGAATTTGGAACTGAAGCTTTCTTT. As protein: CASSHGREFGTEAFF.

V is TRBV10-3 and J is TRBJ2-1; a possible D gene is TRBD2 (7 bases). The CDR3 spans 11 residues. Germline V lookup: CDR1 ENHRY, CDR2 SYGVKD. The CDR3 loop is CAGGVGNEQFF. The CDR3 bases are TGTGCAGGGGGGGTAGGGAATGAGCAGTTCTTC.

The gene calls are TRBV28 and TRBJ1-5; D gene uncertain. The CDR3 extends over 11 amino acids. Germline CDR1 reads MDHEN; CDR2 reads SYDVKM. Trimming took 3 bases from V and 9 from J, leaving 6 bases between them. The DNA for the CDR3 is TGTGCCAGCAGTTTGGGGAGGCCCCAGCATTTT. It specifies CASSLGRPQHF.

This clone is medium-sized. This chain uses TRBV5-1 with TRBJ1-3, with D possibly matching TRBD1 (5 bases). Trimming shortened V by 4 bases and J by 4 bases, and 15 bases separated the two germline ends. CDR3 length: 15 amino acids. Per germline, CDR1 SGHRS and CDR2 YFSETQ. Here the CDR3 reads CASSGGAGFGNTIYF. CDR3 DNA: TGCGCCAGCAGCGGTGGGGCCGGGTTCGGAAACACCATATATTTT.

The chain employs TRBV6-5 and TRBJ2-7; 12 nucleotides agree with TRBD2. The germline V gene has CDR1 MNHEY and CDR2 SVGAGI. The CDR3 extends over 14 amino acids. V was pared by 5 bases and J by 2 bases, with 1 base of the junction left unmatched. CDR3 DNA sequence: TGTGCCAGCAGTCGGACTAGCGGGACCTACGAGCAGTACTTC. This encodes CASSRTSGTYEQYF.

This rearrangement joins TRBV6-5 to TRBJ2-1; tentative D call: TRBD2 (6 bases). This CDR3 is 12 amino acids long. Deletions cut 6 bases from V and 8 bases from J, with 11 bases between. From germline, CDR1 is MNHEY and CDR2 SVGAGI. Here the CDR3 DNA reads TGTGCCAGCAGCTCGTGGGGGGATGAGCAGTTCTTC. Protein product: CASSSWGDEQFF.

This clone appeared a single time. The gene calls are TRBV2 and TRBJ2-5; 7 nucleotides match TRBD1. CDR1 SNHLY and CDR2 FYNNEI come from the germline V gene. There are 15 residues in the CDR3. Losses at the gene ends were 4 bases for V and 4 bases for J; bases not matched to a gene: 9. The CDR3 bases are TGTGCCAGCAGTGTACAGGGGATCTTAGGAGAGACCCAGTACTTC. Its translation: CASSVQGILGETQYF.

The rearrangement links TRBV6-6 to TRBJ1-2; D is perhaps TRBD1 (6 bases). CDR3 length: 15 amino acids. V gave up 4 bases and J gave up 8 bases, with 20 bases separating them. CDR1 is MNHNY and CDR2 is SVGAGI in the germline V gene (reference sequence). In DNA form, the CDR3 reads TGTGCCAGCAGTTGGCCGGGAGGGGACACCCTCGGCTACACCTTC. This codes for CASSWPGGDTLGYTF.

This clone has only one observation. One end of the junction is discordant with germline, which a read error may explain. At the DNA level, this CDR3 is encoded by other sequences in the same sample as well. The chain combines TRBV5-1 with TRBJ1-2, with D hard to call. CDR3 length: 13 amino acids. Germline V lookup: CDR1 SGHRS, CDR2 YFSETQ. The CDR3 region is CASSSVSNYGYTF. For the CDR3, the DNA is TGCGCCAGCAGCTCCGTATCTAACTACGGCTACACCTTC. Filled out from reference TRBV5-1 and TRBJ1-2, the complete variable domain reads KAGVTQTPRYLIKTRGQQVTLSCSPISGHRSVSWYQQTPGQGLQFLFEYFSETQRNKGNFPGRFSGRQFSNSRSEMNVSTLELGDSALYLCASSSVSNYGYTFGSGTRLTVV.

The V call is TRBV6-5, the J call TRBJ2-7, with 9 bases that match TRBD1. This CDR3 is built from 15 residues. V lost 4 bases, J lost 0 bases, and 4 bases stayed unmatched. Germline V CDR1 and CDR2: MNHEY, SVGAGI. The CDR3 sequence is CASSWTGADSYEQYF. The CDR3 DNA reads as TGTGCCAGCAGTTGGACAGGGGCAGACTCCTACGAGCAGTACTTC.

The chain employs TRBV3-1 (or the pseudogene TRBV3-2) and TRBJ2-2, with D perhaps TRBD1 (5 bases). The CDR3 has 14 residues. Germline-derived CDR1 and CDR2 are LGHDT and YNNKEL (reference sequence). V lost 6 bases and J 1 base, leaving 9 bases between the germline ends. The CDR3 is CASRLTGNTGELFF. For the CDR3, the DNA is TGTGCCAGCAGACTTACAGGGAACACCGGGGAGCTGTTTTTT.

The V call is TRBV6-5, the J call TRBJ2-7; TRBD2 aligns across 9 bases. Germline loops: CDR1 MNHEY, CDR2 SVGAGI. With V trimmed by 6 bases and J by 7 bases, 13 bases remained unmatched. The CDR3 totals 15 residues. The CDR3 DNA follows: TGTGCCAGCAGAACATCTAGCGGGGACCTAGGGGAGCAGTACTTC. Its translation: CASRTSSGDLGEQYF.

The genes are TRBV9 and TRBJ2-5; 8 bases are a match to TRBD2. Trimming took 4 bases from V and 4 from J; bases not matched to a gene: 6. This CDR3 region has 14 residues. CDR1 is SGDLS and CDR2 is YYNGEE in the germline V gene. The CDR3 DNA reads TGTGCCAGCAGCCCGCGGGGGGCAGGAGAGACCCAGTACTTC. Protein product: CASSPRGAGETQYF.